One and the same sample provided the 27 T cell receptor beta chains below, sequenced in a study of T cells in tuberculosis. Only in-frame clones appear in the TCRdb table, and some are missing; sequencing was by immunoSEQ multiplex PCR. The sample contains 25,000 to 35,000 clones, approximately 93% of which appear only once. Sample: PBMCs. These receptors were collected from a donor between 10 and 35 years old with latent tuberculosis or without tuberculosis infection.

The genes are TRBV11-2 and TRBJ1-2; D perhaps matches TRBD1 (5 bases). V lost 4 bases and J 0 bases, leaving 15 bases between the germline ends. Germline CDR1 reads SGHAT; CDR2 reads FQNNGV. This CDR3 contains 16 residues. The CDR3 protein is CASSSLRRGTNYGYTF. CDR3 sequence (DNA): TGTGCCAGCAGCTCCCTCCGGAGGGGAACTAACTATGGCTACACCTTC.

V and J are TRBV2 and TRBJ2-7, with TRBD1 as a possible D gene (5 bases). Germline V lookup: CDR1 SNHLY, CDR2 FYNNEI. The CDR3 spans 11 residues. V gave up 6 bases and J gave up 2 bases, with 5 bases separating them. The CDR3 region has the DNA TGTGCCAGCAGGGACACCTACGAGCAGTACTTC. Its protein product is CASRDTYEQYF.

The V and J genes are TRBV5-4 and TRBJ1-3, with TRBD1 as a possible D gene (5 bases). CDR1 SGHNT and CDR2 YYREEE come from the germline V gene (reference sequence). V lost 1 base, J lost 3 bases, and 8 bases lay in between. The CDR3 covers 14 residues. The CDR3 coding sequence is TGTGCCAGCAGCTTGTCAGGGTATGGAAACACCATATATTTT. Protein sequence: CASSLSGYGNTIYF.

The J gene is TRBJ2-5, the V gene TRBV7-3; TRBD2 might be the D (5 bases). The germline CDR1 and CDR2 sequences are SGHTA and FQGTGA. The V end lost 0 bases, the J end lost 7 bases, and 9 bases lay between the germline ends. This CDR3 has 13 amino acids. The CDR3 sequence: CASSLTSSGTQYF. CDR3 sequence (DNA): TGTGCCAGCAGCTTAACTAGCAGCGGGACCCAGTACTTC.

This chain uses TRBV15 with TRBJ2-7; 7 bases are a match to TRBD2. CDR1 and CDR2 from the germline V gene are LNHNV and YYDKDF (reference sequence). Trimming cost V 7 bases and J 4 bases; bases outside gene matches: 7. The CDR3 loop spans 13 amino acids. This chain's CDR3 is CATKGRAGYEQYF. The CDR3 nucleotides read TGTGCCACCAAGGGCAGAGCGGGGTACGAGCAGTACTTC.

This chain joins TRBV6-1 and TRBJ2-3, with D maybe TRBD2 (6 bases). Per germline, CDR1 MNHNS and CDR2 SASEGT. V was pared by 3 bases and J by 3 bases, with 10 bases between. This CDR3 has 14 residues. The CDR3 DNA follows: TGTGCCAGCAGTGAGGGACTCTTGACAGATACGCAGTATTTT. Protein sequence: CASSEGLLTDTQYF.

The chain employs TRBV21-1 and TRBJ2-7; TRBD1, as called in the table, went unchecked against the DNA. TRBV21-1 is deemed a pseudogene. The CDR3 runs 12 residues. The CDR3 here is CARVTGSYEQYF. CDR3 in DNA: TGTGCCAGGGTAACAGGGTCCTACGAGCAGTACTTC.

The table lists this clone with a few counts. J is TRBJ2-7 and V is TRBV25-1; TRBD1 matches at 8 bases. V was pared by 2 bases and J by 0 bases, with 6 bases of the junction left unmatched. The V gene's germline CDR1 is MGHDK and CDR2 SYGVNS. The CDR3 length is 16 residues. The CDR3 DNA reads as TGTGCCAGCAGTGAAGAGGGACAGGATAGCTCCTACGAGCAGTACTTC. Translation gives CASSEEGQDSSYEQYF.

The chain uses TRBV5-1 and TRBJ2-7, with 10 positions matching TRBD1. The germline V gene encodes CDR1 SGHRS and CDR2 YFSETQ. The V and J ends lost 4 bases and 3 bases, in that order; junction bases with no gene match: 4. This CDR3 contains 14 residues. The CDR3 DNA follows: TGCGCCAGCAGCCCAAGGACAGGGGGCTACGAGCAGTACTTC. Residues: CASSPRTGGYEQYF.

The chain combines TRBV27 with TRBJ1-1; 7 bases line up with TRBD1. Losses at the gene ends were 6 bases for V and 2 bases for J; bases not matched to a gene: 6. Germline assignment: CDR1 MNHEY and CDR2 SMNVEV (reference sequence). There are 14 residues in the CDR3. The CDR3 nucleotides are TGTGCCAGCAGCTCGACAGGGCCTAACACTGAAGCTTTCTTT. Translation gives CASSSTGPNTEAFF.

This chain uses TRBV7-2 with TRBJ1-2, with 8 bases aligning to TRBD1. Germline V gene lookup returns CDR1 SGHTA and CDR2 FQGNSA. CDR3 length: 13 residues. V shed 5 bases and J 6 bases; nucleotides not matched to a gene: 5. DNA for the CDR3: TGTGCCAGCAGCATCAGACAGGGGAATGGCTACACCTTC. This codes for CASSIRQGNGYTF. Combining the CDR3 with reference TRBV7-2 and TRBJ1-2 gives the whole variable domain GAGVSQSPSNKVTEKGKDVELRCDPISGHTALYWYRQSLGQGLEFLIYFQGNSAPDKSGLPSDRFSAERTGGSVSTLTIQRTQQEDSAVYLCASSIRQGNGYTFGSGTRLTVV.

This clone was seen just once. V usage is TRBV19 and J usage is TRBJ2-7, with TRBD2 matching 10 bases. Looked up from germline, CDR1 is LNHDA and CDR2 is SQIVND (reference sequence). There are 14 residues in the CDR3. Unmatched junction bases numbered 8, after V lost 6 bases and J lost 6 bases. Here the CDR3 DNA reads TGTGCCAGTAGCTTTCTAGCGGGAGTTAGCGAGCAGTACTTC. This codes for CASSFLAGVSEQYF.

The CDR3 nucleotides read TGTGCCAGCAGTTTATCTGCCGACGTTTGGACAGGGCCCAACAATCAGCCCCAGCATTTT. Translating gives CASSLSADVWTGPNNQPQHF. J is TRBJ1-5 and V is TRBV27; 8 bases fit TRBD1. CDR3 length equals 20 residues. The V segment lost 0 bases and the J segment 3 bases; nucleotides outside the gene matches: 16. Per the germline V gene, CDR1 is MNHEY and CDR2 is SMNVEV (reference sequence).

The V call is TRBV6-5, the J call TRBJ1-3; D is possibly TRBD1 (6 bases). CDR1 MNHEY and CDR2 SVGAGI come from the germline V gene. The CDR3 runs 14 residues. Trimming pared 6 bases from V and 4 bases from J, leaving 13 bases between. The CDR3 loop reads CASSRTGPGNTIYF. CDR3 nucleotide sequence: TGTGCCAGCAGCCGTACAGGGCCCGGAAACACCATATATTTT.

The chain has TRBV2 and TRBJ2-1, with 9 positions matching TRBD2. J lost 8 bases, V lost 6 bases, and 14 bases had no gene match. CDR3 size: 16 residues. CDR1 is SNHLY and CDR2 is FYNNEI in the germline V gene. This CDR3 is CASSAMGLAGVYEQFF. In DNA, the CDR3 is TGTGCCAGCAGCGCTATGGGCTTAGCGGGAGTATATGAGCAGTTCTTC.

V usage is TRBV6-5 and J usage is TRBJ2-3, with TRBD2 as a possible D gene (6 bases). This CDR3 region has 15 residues. The V end was cut by 5 bases, the J end by 2 bases, with 14 bases between. CDR1 and CDR2 (germline): MNHEY, SVGAGI. CDR3 nucleotide sequence: TGTGCCAGCAGTAACCGGGACTGGCACACAGATACGCAGTATTTT. Protein product: CASSNRDWHTDTQYF.

The genes are TRBV5-3 and TRBJ1-6, with D possibly matching TRBD1 (6 bases). TRBV5-3 qualifies as an ORF whose function is uncertain. The CDR3 covers 14 residues. Trimming took 6 bases from V and 7 from J, leaving 14 bases between them. Written as DNA, the CDR3 is TGTGCCAGAACGCTAACAGGGCCGAATTCACCCCTCCACTTT. Amino acids: CARTLTGPNSPLHF.

The rearrangement uses TRBV29-1 and TRBJ2-3; a weak D match, TRBD1 (6 bases). The V gene lost 4 bases and the J gene lost 0 bases, with 14 bases spanning the gap. CDR3 size: 15 residues. CDR1 is SQVTM and CDR2 is ANQGSEA in the germline V gene. CDR3: CSVVGTTASTDTQYF. Written as DNA, the CDR3 is TGCAGCGTTGTGGGGACAACAGCCAGCACAGATACGCAGTATTTT.

The rearrangement uses TRBV6-1 and TRBJ2-1; 8 bases map to TRBD1. V dropped 11 bases and J dropped 5; count of bases not matched to a gene: 11. Germline V gene sequence: CDR1 MNHNS, CDR2 SASEGT. This CDR3 region has 14 residues. The CDR3 bases are TGTGCCGGAGGCGGGACAGGCCGAAACAATGAGCAGTTCTTC. Protein sequence: CAGGGTGRNNEQFF.

This clone showed up just once. CDR3 in DNA: TGTGCCAGCAGTACGGACAGCAAGCGGACTGAAGCTTTCTTT. As protein: CASSTDSKRTEAFF. The chain uses TRBV11-2 and TRBJ1-1, with D possibly matching TRBD1 (6 bases). Germline V gene sequence: CDR1 SGHAT, CDR2 FQNNGV. CDR3 length equals 14 residues. Trimming cost V 6 bases and J 5 bases, with 16 bases left between them.

The chain carries TRBV18 and TRBJ1-6; 7 bases are a match to TRBD1. V dropped 4 bases and J dropped 3; count of bases not matched to a gene: 9. Per the germline V gene, CDR1 is KGHSH and CDR2 is LQKENI. The CDR3 length is 17 residues. CDR3 protein: CASSLQGPGGYNSPLHF. In nucleotides, the CDR3 is TGTGCCAGCTCACTACAGGGTCCAGGGGGCTATAATTCACCCCTCCACTTT.

This chain connects TRBV28 to TRBJ1-5; TRBD1 agrees at 10 bases. CDR1 MDHEN and CDR2 SYDVKM come from the germline V gene. The V gene end was trimmed by 6 bases and the J gene end by 0 bases; junction bases not matched to a gene: 8. This CDR3 comprises 17 residues. Here the CDR3 reads CASRDRDRGYSNQPQHF. Here the CDR3 DNA reads TGTGCCAGCAGGGACCGGGACAGGGGTTATAGCAATCAGCCCCAGCATTTT.

The chain uses TRBV5-1 and TRBJ2-7; TRBD1 matches 7 bases. The CDR3 covers 14 residues. Germline loops: CDR1 SGHRS, CDR2 YFSETQ. Losses at the gene ends were 0 bases for V and 3 bases for J; bases not matched to a gene: 3. Here the CDR3 reads CASSLEAGGYEQYF. The CDR3 coding sequence is TGCGCCAGCAGCTTGGAGGCAGGGGGCTACGAGCAGTACTTC. The variable domain in full, completed from reference TRBV5-1 and TRBJ2-7, reads KAGVTQTPRYLIKTRGQQVTLSCSPISGHRSVSWYQQTPGQGLQFLFEYFSETQRNKGNFPGRFSGRQFSNSRSEMNVSTLELGDSALYLCASSLEAGGYEQYFGPGTRLTVT.

This clone appeared a few times. J is TRBJ2-1 and V is TRBV5-8, with D possibly being TRBD1 (6 bases). The V gene's germline CDR1 is SGHTS and CDR2 YDEGEE. The CDR3 has 12 amino acids. V lost 4 bases and J 8 bases, leaving 10 bases between the germline ends. The CDR3 DNA reads as TGTGCCAGCAGCCTACAGGGATATGAGCAGTTCTTC. Protein sequence: CASSLQGYEQFF.

This chain links TRBV25-1 with TRBJ1-6, with 8 bases identical to TRBD1. CDR3 length equals 15 residues. The ends lost 4 bases at V and 9 bases at J; junction bases unmatched: 8. CDR1 and CDR2 from the germline V gene are MGHDK and SYGVNS. As DNA, the CDR3 is TGTGCCAGCAGTGCTGGACAGGGACATACTTCACCCCTCCACTTT. Its translation: CASSAGQGHTSPLHF. The full variable domain, rest sourced from reference TRBV25-1 and TRBJ1-6, is EADIYQTPRYLVIGTGKKITLECSQTMGHDKMYWYQQDPGMELHLIHYSYGVNSTEKGDLSSESTVSRIRTEHFPLTLESARPSHTSQYLCASSAGQGHTSPLHFGNGTRLTVT.

The chain has TRBV28 and TRBJ2-7, with 7 bases matching TRBD1. This CDR3 is built from 17 residues. V lost 10 bases, J lost 3 bases, and 21 bases stayed unmatched. Germline V lookup: CDR1 MDHEN, CDR2 SYDVKM. The CDR3 reads CATLRDRIDPILYEQYF. The CDR3 coding sequence is TGTGCCACCCTGAGGGACAGAATCGATCCAATTCTCTACGAGCAGTACTTC.

V gene TRBV7-9 combines with J gene TRBJ1-5; D ambiguous. CDR1 and CDR2 from the germline V gene are SEHNR and FQNEAQ (reference sequence). This CDR3 has 12 amino acids. Trimming pared 6 bases from V and 7 bases from J, leaving 10 bases between. The CDR3 loop reads CASSRGGQPQHF. DNA for the CDR3: TGTGCCAGCAGTCGAGGAGGACAGCCCCAGCATTTT.